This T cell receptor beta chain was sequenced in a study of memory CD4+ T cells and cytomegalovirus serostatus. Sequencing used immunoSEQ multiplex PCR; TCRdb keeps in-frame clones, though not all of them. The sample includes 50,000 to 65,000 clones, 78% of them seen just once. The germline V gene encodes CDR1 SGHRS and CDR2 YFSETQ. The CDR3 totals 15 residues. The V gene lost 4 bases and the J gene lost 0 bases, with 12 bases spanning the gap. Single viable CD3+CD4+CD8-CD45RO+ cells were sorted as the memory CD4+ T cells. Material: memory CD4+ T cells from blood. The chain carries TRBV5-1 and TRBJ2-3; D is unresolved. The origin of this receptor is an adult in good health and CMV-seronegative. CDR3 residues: CASSLAPASTDTQYF. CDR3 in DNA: TGCGCCAGCAGCCTGGCACCGGCAAGCACAGATACGCAGTATTTT.